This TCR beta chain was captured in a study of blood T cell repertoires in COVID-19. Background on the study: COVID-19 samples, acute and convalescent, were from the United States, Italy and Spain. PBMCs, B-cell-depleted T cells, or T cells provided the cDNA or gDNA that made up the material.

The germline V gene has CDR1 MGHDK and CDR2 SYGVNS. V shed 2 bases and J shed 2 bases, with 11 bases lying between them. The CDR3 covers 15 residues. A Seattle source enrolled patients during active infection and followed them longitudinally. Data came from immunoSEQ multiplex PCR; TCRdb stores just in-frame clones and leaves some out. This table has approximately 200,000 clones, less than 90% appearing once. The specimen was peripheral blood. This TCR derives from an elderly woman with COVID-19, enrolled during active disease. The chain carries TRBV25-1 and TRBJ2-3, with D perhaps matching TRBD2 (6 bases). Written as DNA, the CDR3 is TGTGCCAGCAGTGAACCGCGGAGGGACACAGATACGCAGTATTTT. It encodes CASSEPRRDTDTQYF.